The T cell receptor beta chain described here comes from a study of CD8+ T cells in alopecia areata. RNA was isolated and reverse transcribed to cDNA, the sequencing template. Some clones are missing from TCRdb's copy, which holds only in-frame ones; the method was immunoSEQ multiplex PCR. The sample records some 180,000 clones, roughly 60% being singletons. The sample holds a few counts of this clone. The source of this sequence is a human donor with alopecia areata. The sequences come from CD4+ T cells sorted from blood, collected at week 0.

CDR3 amino acids: CASSVGVAAASGANVLTF. The CDR3 DNA sequence: TGTGCCAGCAGCGTAGGGGTGGCAGCCGCCTCTGGGGCCAACGTCCTGACTTTC. The chain couples TRBV9 to TRBJ2-6; D is unresolved. This CDR3 has 18 residues. Deletions cut 0 bases from V and 0 bases from J, with 13 bases between. CDR1 and CDR2 from the germline V gene are SGDLS and YYNGEE.